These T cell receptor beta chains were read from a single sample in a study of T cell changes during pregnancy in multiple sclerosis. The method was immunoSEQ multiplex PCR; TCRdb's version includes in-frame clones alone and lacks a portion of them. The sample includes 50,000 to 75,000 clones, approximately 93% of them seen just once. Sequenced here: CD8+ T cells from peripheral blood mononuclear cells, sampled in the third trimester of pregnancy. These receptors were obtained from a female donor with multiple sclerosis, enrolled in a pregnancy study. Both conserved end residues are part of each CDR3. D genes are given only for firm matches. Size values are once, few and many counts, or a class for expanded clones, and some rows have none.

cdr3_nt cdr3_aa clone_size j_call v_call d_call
TGTGCCAGCCGTCCCGAGTTGTCCTACGAGCAGTACTTC CASRPELSYEQYF NA TRBJ2-7 TRBV27 NA
TGTGCCAGCAGCGTCGTAAGGGGGCACTACGAGCAGTACTTC CASSVVRGHYEQYF NA TRBJ2-7 TRBV6-1 TRBD1
TGTGCCTGGACCAGGGGTCGGACAGGGGGCCTAAATGAAGCTTTCTTT CAWTRGRTGGLNEAFF NA TRBJ1-1 TRBV30 TRBD1
TGCAGCTCTTGGGGACAAGCTTACAATGAGCAGTTCTTC CSSWGQAYNEQFF NA TRBJ2-1 TRBV29-1 NA
TGTGCCAGCAGTTACTCGGCGGGATCTGGAAACACCATATATTTT CASSYSAGSGNTIYF NA TRBJ1-3 TRBV6-5 NA
TGCGCCAGCCGTGATAAGAGCTCTGGAAACACCATATATTTT CASRDKSSGNTIYF NA TRBJ1-3 TRBV5-1 NA
TGCAGCGCATTACAGGGGGGCACTGAAGCTTTCTTT CSALQGGTEAFF NA TRBJ1-1 TRBV29-1 TRBD1
TGTGCCAGCAGTTACGAGGGGGCAGGAACCGGGGAGCTGTTTTTT CASSYEGAGTGELFF NA TRBJ2-2 TRBV6-5 TRBD1
TGTGCCAGTAGTATGGCAGCGGGAGTGAACATTCAGTACTTC CASSMAAGVNIQYF NA TRBJ2-4 TRBV19 TRBD2
TGCAGCGTAAATCGCAATGAGCAGTTCTTC CSVNRNEQFF NA TRBJ2-1 TRBV29-1 NA
TGTGCCACCAGCAGAGACCGGGGGGGATACAATGAGCAGTTCTTC CATSRDRGGYNEQFF NA TRBJ2-1 TRBV15 TRBD2
TGTGCCAGCAGCAGAGGACTAGCGGGAACCGGGGCCAACGTCCTGACTTTC CASSRGLAGTGANVLTF NA TRBJ2-6 TRBV11-2 TRBD2
TGTGCCTGGAGTGTATTCGTTAAGGGGGACAGGTCCTACGAGCAGTACTTC CAWSVFVKGDRSYEQYF once TRBJ2-7 TRBV30 TRBD1
TGTGCCTGGTCCGGGACAGCCAATGAGCAGTTCTTC CAWSGTANEQFF NA TRBJ2-1 TRBV30 TRBD1